A single sample gave rise to the 22 T cell receptor beta chains below, sequenced in a study of OX40 agonist ivuxolimab in advanced cancers. Sequencing used immunoSEQ multiplex PCR; TCRdb keeps in-frame clones, though not all of them. The sample consists of more than 80,000 clones, around 84% of them appearing once. The sequencing used CD4+ or CD8+ T cells sorted from blood, collected in a trial of the OX40 agonist ivuxolimab. The receptors were gathered from an adult with an advanced solid tumor such as melanoma, head and neck, liver or kidney cancer.

CDR3 region: CASSLAGASYNEQFF. The CDR3 DNA sequence: TGTGCCAGCAGCTTGGCCGGGGCCTCCTACAATGAGCAGTTCTTC. The V gene is TRBV5-6, the J gene TRBJ2-1, with D possibly being TRBD1 or TRBD2 (5 bases each). CDR3 length equals 15 residues. From germline, CDR1 is SGHDT and CDR2 YYEEEE. Trimming cost V 0 bases and J 0 bases, with 7 bases left between them.

V usage is TRBV11-2 and J usage is TRBJ2-5; the D gene is possibly TRBD1 (7 bases). The germline V gene encodes CDR1 SGHAT and CDR2 FQNNGV. The CDR3 spans 14 residues. V was shortened by 5 bases and J by 9 bases, with 19 bases between the two germline ends. Here the CDR3 reads CASSPSRVRGAQYF. The DNA for the CDR3 is TGTGCCAGCAGCCCTAGCAGGGTCAGGGGGGCCCAGTACTTC.

The chain has TRBV18 and TRBJ2-3; 7 positions match TRBD2. V lost 0 bases and J lost 4; bases outside the gene matches: 4. Germline CDR1 is KGHSH and CDR2 is LQKENI. The CDR3 loop spans 15 amino acids. CDR3 amino acids: CASSPPAGEPDTQYF. CDR3 nucleotide sequence: TGTGCCAGCTCACCACCGGCGGGAGAGCCAGATACGCAGTATTTT. The full variable domain, completed using reference TRBV18 and TRBJ2-3, is NAGVMQNPRHLVRRRGQEARLRCSPMKGHSHVYWYRQLPEEGLKFMVYLQKENIIDESGMPKERFSAEFPKEGPSILRIQQVVRGDSAAYFCASSPPAGEPDTQYFGPGTRLTVL.

This chain connects TRBV2 to TRBJ2-2; D is perhaps TRBD2 (5 bases). Per the germline V gene, CDR1 is SNHLY and CDR2 is FYNNEI. The V end lost 5 bases, the J end lost 0 bases, and 13 bases lay between the germline ends. The CDR3 sequence is 16 residues long. In DNA form, the CDR3 reads TGTGCCAGCAGTCTTCCGGGGAACCCGAACACCGGGGAGCTGTTTTTT. This codes for CASSLPGNPNTGELFF. Full variable domain (rest looked up from reference TRBV2 and TRBJ2-2): EPEVTQTPSHQVTQMGQEVILRCVPISNHLYFYWYRQILGQKVEFLVSFYNNEISEKSEIFDDQFSVERPDGSNFTLKIRSTKLEDSAMYFCASSLPGNPNTGELFFGEGSRLTVL.

This clone occurred a few times. V is TRBV19 and J is TRBJ2-2, with D perhaps matching TRBD2 (5 bases). In germline, CDR1 is LNHDA, CDR2 SQIVND (reference sequence). The CDR3 covers 15 residues. The V end was cut by 7 bases, the J end by 1 base, with 13 bases between. The CDR3, as DNA: TGTGCCAGTACCCCCGCGCGGGTGAACACCGGGGAGCTGTTTTTT. Encoded protein: CASTPARVNTGELFF.

The V and J genes are TRBV20-1 and TRBJ1-5; D uncertain. CDR1 and CDR2 (germline): DFQATT, SNEGSKA (reference sequence). V was cut by 3 bases and J by 15 bases, with 6 bases left in between. The CDR3 contains 8 residues. CDR3 sequence reads: CSASGSHF. The CDR3 DNA reads as TGCAGTGCTAGCGGTTCGCATTTT.

This chain uses TRBV14 with TRBJ1-5; 10 bases line up with TRBD1. CDR1 SGHDN and CDR2 FVKESK come from the germline V gene. Germline trimming cut 3 bases from V and 6 bases from J; bases unmatched to any gene: 14. CDR3 length: 18 residues. The CDR3 DNA follows: TGTGCCAGCAGCCACGTCGGGACAGGGGATCTTGAGAGTCAGCCCCAGCATTTT. Translation gives CASSHVGTGDLESQPQHF.

This chain links TRBV5-1 with TRBJ1-2, with 9 bases lining up with TRBD1. The CDR3 has 16 residues. Germline CDR1 is SGHRS and CDR2 is YFSETQ. V shed 1 base and J 2 bases; nucleotides not matched to a gene: 6. CDR3 amino acids: CASSLLQGQGNYGYTF. The CDR3 nucleotides read TGCGCCAGCAGCTTGCTCCAGGGACAGGGAAACTATGGCTACACCTTC.

V and J are TRBV29-1 and TRBJ2-5, with unresolved D. CDR3 length equals 12 residues. V lost 8 bases, J lost 1 base, and 11 bases lay in between. CDR1 SQVTM and CDR2 ANQGSEA come from the germline V gene. CDR3 region: CSSLRGQETQYF. The CDR3 DNA reads as TGCAGCTCGCTCCGAGGCCAAGAGACCCAGTACTTC. Combining the CDR3 with reference TRBV29-1 and TRBJ2-5 gives the whole variable domain SAVISQKPSRDICQRGTSLTIQCQVDSQVTMMFWYRQQPGQSLTLIATANQGSEATYESGFVIDKFPISRPNLTFSTLTVSNMSPEDSSIYLCSSLRGQETQYFGPGTRLLVL.

This clone appeared a few times. V is TRBV7-8 and J is TRBJ2-7, with D possibly called TRBD1 or TRBD2 (5 bases each). The germline CDR1 and CDR2 sequences are SGHVS and FQNEAQ. This CDR3 is 14 amino acids long. The germline V and J ends were trimmed by 5 bases and 7 bases, with 18 bases remaining between them. CDR3 bases: TGTGCCAGCAGCCGGGACGTATGGTCATGGGAGCAGTACTTC. The encoded protein is CASSRDVWSWEQYF.

The chain uses TRBV18 and TRBJ1-2; D is possibly TRBD1 (5 bases). Trimming left V 5 bases short and J 5 bases short, with 9 bases between. The CDR3 spans 12 residues. Per germline, CDR1 KGHSH and CDR2 LQKENI. The CDR3 nucleotides are TGTGCCAGCTCAGATGCAGGGTATGGCTACACCTTC. Its protein is CASSDAGYGYTF.

The chain couples TRBV30 to TRBJ2-2; 7 positions agree with TRBD2. The CDR3 totals 13 residues. V dropped 5 bases and J dropped 5; count of bases not matched to a gene: 5. Germline values: CDR1 GTSNPN, CDR2 SVGIG (reference sequence). In nucleotides, the CDR3 is TGTGCCTGGGGGATCGGGGGGACCGGGGAGCTGTTTTTT. It yields the protein CAWGIGGTGELFF.

The CDR3 coding sequence is TGTGCCACCAGCAGAGCAGGGGGGGAGCAGTACTTC. Its protein is CATSRAGGEQYF. V usage is TRBV15 and J usage is TRBJ2-7, with a tentative D call TRBD1 (7 bases). The CDR3 contains 12 residues. With 1 base removed from V and 7 bases from J, the gap between germline ends came to 8 bases. Germline V gene lookup returns CDR1 LNHNV and CDR2 YYDKDF (reference sequence).

J is TRBJ2-1 and V is TRBV6-6; 8 positions match TRBD2. The CDR3 length is 15 residues. The V gene's germline CDR1 is MNHNY and CDR2 SVGAGI (reference sequence). J gave up 6 bases and V 6 bases, and 10 bases lay outside the gene matches. CDR3 sequence reads: CASSPSGREGNEQFF. In DNA, the CDR3 is TGTGCCAGCAGCCCAAGCGGGAGAGAGGGCAATGAGCAGTTCTTC.

The CDR3 nucleotides read TGCGCCAGCAGTGAGGGACTAGCGGCCCAAGAGACCCAGTACTTC. Protein product: CASSEGLAAQETQYF. The chain combines TRBV10-1 with TRBJ2-5, with 10 bases matching TRBD2. There are 15 residues in the CDR3. Per germline, CDR1 WNHNN and CDR2 SYGVQD (reference sequence). V was clipped by 2 bases and J by 1 base; unmatched bases: 1.

The chain uses TRBV18 and TRBJ2-7; TRBD1 aligns across 9 bases. Trimming at V came to 0 bases and at J to 5 bases, leaving 5 bases not matched to a gene. There are 15 residues in the CDR3. Germline values: CDR1 KGHSH, CDR2 LQKENI. The CDR3 coding sequence is TGTGCCAGCTCACCACCGGGGGGACAGGGTAACGAGCAGTACTTC. Amino acids: CASSPPGGQGNEQYF.

With respect to this clone: One junction end does not reproduce the germline sequence, and a read error may be involved. This chain links TRBV5-1 with TRBJ2-1; 8 nucleotides align to TRBD2. The CDR3 is 13 amino acids. Germline values: CDR1 SGHRS, CDR2 YFSETQ. This CDR3 reads CASSLFLAGQQFF. The DNA for the CDR3 is TGTGCCAGCAGCTTGTTTTTAGCGGGACAGCAGTTCTTC.

The chain couples TRBV10-3 to TRBJ1-1; TRBD1 might be the D (6 bases). Germline V CDR1 and CDR2: ENHRY, SYGVKD. V was pared by 4 bases and J by 1 base, with 13 bases between. This CDR3 is 15 amino acids long. The chain's CDR3 is CAISGTGQPNTEAFF. The CDR3 DNA reads as TGTGCCATCAGTGGGACGGGACAACCGAACACTGAAGCTTTCTTT.

This chain links TRBV6-1 with TRBJ2-7, with D perhaps being TRBD1 or TRBD2 (5 bases each). CDR3 size: 15 residues. V was pared by 1 base and J by 0 bases, with 10 bases between. The germline gives CDR1 MNHNS, CDR2 SASEGT. CDR3 residues: CASSEGDPSSYEQYF. DNA of the CDR3: TGTGCCAGCAGTGAAGGGGACCCTAGCTCCTACGAGCAGTACTTC.

This clone has just one count. The chain has TRBV7-2 and TRBJ2-1; D is uncertain. CDR3 length: 15 amino acids. Germline V gene sequence: CDR1 SGHTA, CDR2 FQGNSA. V was cut by 5 bases and J by 0 bases, with 11 bases left in between. CDR3 residues: CASSQDPSSYNEQFF. The DNA for the CDR3 is TGTGCCAGCAGCCAGGACCCGAGCTCCTACAATGAGCAGTTCTTC.

This chain's CDR3 is CASRTTGVQETQYF. CDR3 in DNA: TGTGCCAGCAGAACGACAGGGGTCCAAGAGACCCAGTACTTC. This chain links TRBV7-9 with TRBJ2-5; TRBD1 matches 8 bases. V dropped 6 bases and J dropped 1; count of bases not matched to a gene: 4. Germline-derived CDR1 and CDR2 are SEHNR and FQNEAQ (reference sequence). The CDR3 has 14 amino acids.

The genes are TRBV5-4 and TRBJ2-7, with 7 positions matching TRBD2. Trimming at V came to 0 bases and at J to 3 bases, leaving 6 bases not matched to a gene. This CDR3 region has 15 residues. Germline V CDR1 and CDR2: SGHNT, YYREEE (reference sequence). The CDR3 coding sequence is TGTGCCAGCAGCTTGGTGGGAGCGGGGAGCTACGAGCAGTACTTC. Its translation is CASSLVGAGSYEQYF.